The 31 T cell receptor beta chains reported below all come from one sample, sequenced in a study of cytomegalovirus exposure and HLA in healthy donors. 13 Jbeta primers and 60 Vbeta primers were used for the PCR. The assay was immunoSEQ multiplex PCR, and TCRdb's table has in-frame clones only and misses some. The sample yields about 110,000 clones, 80% to 85% seen once. Sequencing was performed on PBMCs. The receptors derive from a woman in her 30s in good health and CMV-seronegative.

V and J are TRBV6-5 and TRBJ2-7; 7 bases are a match to TRBD1. CDR3 length equals 14 residues. With 5 bases clipped from V and 2 bases from J, the junction kept 6 bases outside the gene matches. Germline lookup yields CDR1 MNHEY and CDR2 SVGAGI. In DNA form, the CDR3 reads TGTGCCAGCAGTCCCGGGACAGAGCCCTACGAGCAGTACTTC. It yields the protein CASSPGTEPYEQYF.

Only a few counts were recorded for this clone. The chain employs TRBV19 and TRBJ2-5; D possibly corresponds to TRBD1 (6 bases). With 3 bases removed from V and 2 bases from J, the gap between germline ends came to 22 bases. Germline V CDR1 and CDR2: LNHDA, SQIVND (reference sequence). The CDR3 has 18 residues. This CDR3 is CASSILGALTRGQETQYF. In DNA, the CDR3 is TGTGCCAGTAGTATCTTGGGGGCTCTCACAAGGGGGCAAGAGACCCAGTACTTC.

The chain joins TRBV28 to TRBJ1-1, with 7 positions matching TRBD1. V dropped 9 bases and J dropped 3; count of bases not matched to a gene: 28. Germline-derived CDR1 and CDR2 are MDHEN and SYDVKM. This CDR3 is 20 amino acids long. CDR3 bases: TGTGCCAGTACCAACCGGGACAGAAATAGACCGTTGCCTAAGTACACTGAAGCTTTCTTT. This encodes CASTNRDRNRPLPKYTEAFF. Looking up the rest from reference TRBV28 and TRBJ1-1 gives the full variable domain: DVKVTQSSRYLVKRTGEKVFLECVQDMDHENMFWYRQDPGLGLRLIYFSYDVKMKEKGDIPEGYSVSREKKERFSLILESASTNQTSMYLCASTNRDRNRPLPKYTEAFFGQGTRLTVV.

This clone was detected a few times. The J gene is TRBJ2-2, the V gene TRBV5-1; perhaps TRBD1 as D (5 bases). V was cut by 4 bases and J by 6 bases, with 19 bases left in between. CDR1 SGHRS and CDR2 YFSETQ come from the germline V gene. The CDR3 has 16 residues. This CDR3 reads CASSVLQGALSGELFF. In DNA, the CDR3 is TGCGCCAGCAGCGTTTTACAAGGGGCATTATCCGGGGAGCTGTTTTTT.

The chain combines TRBV6-1 with TRBJ1-2; 8 bases are shared with TRBD1. There are 13 residues in the CDR3. Per germline, CDR1 MNHNS and CDR2 SASEGT. The J segment lost 5 bases and the V segment lost 10 bases, leaving 9 bases of the junction unmatched. For the CDR3, the DNA is TGTGCCACTTCGACAGGGGCCACATATGGCTACACCTTC. Protein product: CATSTGATYGYTF.

The chain recombines TRBV4-1 with TRBJ2-2, with D perhaps matching TRBD2 (5 bases). The CDR3 contains 14 residues. The V and J ends lost 5 bases and 5 bases respectively, with 12 bases between them. CDR1 is MGHRA and CDR2 is YSYEKL in the germline V gene. The CDR3, as DNA: TGCGCCAGCAGCTTAGAGGGCCGTACCGGGGAGCTGTTTTTT. This encodes CASSLEGRTGELFF.

The table lists this clone with a few counts. The chain carries TRBV7-2 and TRBJ2-7; D may be TRBD1 (6 bases). The CDR3 length is 15 residues. The V gene's germline CDR1 is SGHTA and CDR2 FQGNSA. V lost 2 bases to trimming and J lost 4 bases, with 15 bases between them. The CDR3 DNA follows: TGTGCCAGCAGCTTAAGAGGACAGAGTCCATACGAGCAGTACTTC. Its translation: CASSLRGQSPYEQYF.

This clone was observed a handful of times. The V gene is TRBV19, the J gene TRBJ2-3; 7 nucleotides align to TRBD1. With 10 bases clipped from V and 2 bases from J, the junction kept 12 bases outside the gene matches. From germline, CDR1 is LNHDA and CDR2 SQIVND (reference sequence). CDR3 size: 15 residues. Here the CDR3 reads CATTARDSITDTQYF. The CDR3 DNA reads TGTGCCACCACCGCTCGGGACAGTATCACAGATACGCAGTATTTT.

The chain has TRBV18 and TRBJ1-2, with D possibly matching TRBD1 (6 bases). CDR1 and CDR2 from the germline V gene are KGHSH and LQKENI. The CDR3 is made up of 19 amino acids. V shed 3 bases and J shed 1 base, with 24 bases lying between them. CDR3 nucleotide sequence: TGTGCCAGCTCACCCGACAACGGGGTCTGGGGGCGCGGTAACTATGGCTACACCTTC. This gives the protein CASSPDNGVWGRGNYGYTF.

V is TRBV6-1 and J is TRBJ2-3; TRBD2 might be the D (6 bases). The length of the CDR3 is 16 residues. Germline V gene sequence: CDR1 MNHNS, CDR2 SASEGT. Trimming took off 4 bases at V and 3 bases at J, with 17 bases between the two ends. CDR3 region: CASSGGPRRETDTQYF. The CDR3 DNA is TGTGCCAGCAGTGGAGGCCCCAGGAGGGAAACAGATACGCAGTATTTT.

The chain links TRBV10-3 to TRBJ2-5; TRBD2 is a possible D gene (5 bases). Between the trimmed V and J ends, which lost 0 bases and 5 bases, there was a span of 13 bases. The CDR3 is 15 residues long. Germline V lookup: CDR1 ENHRY, CDR2 SYGVKD. The CDR3 DNA reads TGTGCCATCAGTGAGTCGAACAGCCCGGGGGAGACCCAGTACTTC. Translating it yields CAISESNSPGETQYF.

V gene TRBV4-1 combines with J gene TRBJ2-7; the D gene is possibly TRBD1 (6 bases). The germline V gene encodes CDR1 MGHRA and CDR2 YSYEKL. V was shortened by 0 bases and J by 4 bases, with 16 bases between the two germline ends. The length of the CDR3 is 16 residues. CDR3 residues: CASSQELGARFYEQYF. The CDR3, as DNA: TGCGCCAGCAGCCAAGAACTGGGGGCGAGATTTTACGAGCAGTACTTC.

By share of the sample, this clone is medium-sized. The chain recombines TRBV19 with TRBJ2-7, with 8 bases matching TRBD1. The CDR3 totals 15 residues. With V trimmed by 7 bases and J by 3 bases, 11 bases remained unmatched. The V gene's germline CDR1 is LNHDA and CDR2 SQIVND (reference sequence). CDR3 in amino acids: CASMPGTGTYYEQYF. The CDR3 nucleotides read TGTGCCAGTATGCCAGGGACAGGAACTTACTACGAGCAGTACTTC.

This clone was seen a handful of times. The V call is TRBV19, the J call TRBJ2-1; 10 bases fit TRBD2. The CDR3 runs 16 residues. Looked up from germline, CDR1 is LNHDA and CDR2 is SQIVND (reference sequence). The V segment lost 3 bases and the J segment 8 bases; nucleotides outside the gene matches: 10. The CDR3 DNA reads as TGTGCCAGTAGTATGGCGGGGGCTAGCGGGAGCTATGAGCAGTTCTTC. Its protein is CASSMAGASGSYEQFF.

J is TRBJ2-5 and V is TRBV7-6; D might be TRBD2 (5 bases). From germline, CDR1 is SGHVS and CDR2 FNYEAQ. CDR3 size: 13 residues. Between the trimmed V and J ends, which lost 8 bases and 2 bases, there was a span of 12 bases. As DNA, the CDR3 is TGTGCCAGCGGAGGCTCCCCTCAAGAGACCCAGTACTTC. Its translation is CASGGSPQETQYF.

The chain uses TRBV19 and TRBJ2-3, with TRBD2 matching 7 bases. V was pared by 5 bases and J by 4 bases, with 12 bases of the junction left unmatched. This CDR3 region has 16 residues. Per the germline V gene, CDR1 is LNHDA and CDR2 is SQIVND (reference sequence). In DNA, the CDR3 is TGTGCCAGTAGTCCCTATCGGGGGAGGGCCGCAGATACGCAGTATTTT. It specifies CASSPYRGRAADTQYF.

The chain carries TRBV10-3 and TRBJ1-6; D gene unclear. V lost 4 bases to trimming and J lost 5 bases, with 12 bases between them. Germline CDR1 reads ENHRY; CDR2 reads SYGVKD. The CDR3 extends over 15 amino acids. CDR3 in amino acids: CAISGRGSDNSPLHF. CDR3 nucleotide sequence: TGTGCCATCAGTGGACGGGGATCGGATAATTCACCCCTCCACTTT.

The chain joins TRBV10-3 to TRBJ2-5; a possible D gene is TRBD1 (6 bases). Gene TRBJ2-7 matches the end of the DNA better, so the J call may be wrong. Germline V gene data show CDR1 as ENHRY and CDR2 as SYGVKD. The CDR3 is 15 amino acids. As DNA, the CDR3 is TGTGCCATCAGTGACCGGGACATCTCATCCCACGAGCAGTACTTC. As protein: CAISDRDISSHEQYF.

The chain recombines TRBV4-2 with TRBJ2-5; tentative D call: TRBD2 (5 bases). Trimming stripped 4 bases from V and 1 base from J, with 10 bases between. Per the germline V gene, CDR1 is LGHNA and CDR2 is YNFKEQ. The length of the CDR3 is 14 residues. CDR3 region: CASSRTGIQETQYF. The CDR3 coding sequence is TGTGCCAGCAGCCGAACCGGGATCCAAGAGACCCAGTACTTC.

The chain recombines TRBV14 with TRBJ2-7, with 10 bases fitting TRBD1. This CDR3 contains 15 residues. Germline V CDR1 and CDR2: SGHDN, FVKESK. After removal of 1 base from V and 4 bases from J, the junction contained 4 bases not matched to a gene. The CDR3: CASSQVGTGDYEQYF. In DNA, the CDR3 is TGTGCCAGCAGCCAAGTAGGGACAGGGGATTACGAGCAGTACTTC.

The V call is TRBV20-1, the J call TRBJ2-4; tentatively, D is TRBD1 (5 bases). The CDR3 contains 10 residues. Germline lookup yields CDR1 DFQATT and CDR2 SNEGSKA (reference sequence). Trimming took 6 bases from V and 7 from J, leaving 7 bases between them. CDR3 coding DNA: TGCAGTGCCCAGGGCAACATTCAGTACTTC. Translated: CSAQGNIQYF.

The gene calls are TRBV14 and TRBJ2-7, with D perhaps TRBD1 (6 bases). The CDR3 has 14 amino acids. V was clipped by 4 bases and J by 6 bases, with 16 bases between them. Germline V gene lookup returns CDR1 SGHDN and CDR2 FVKESK. In nucleotides, the CDR3 is TGTGCCAGCAGCCGATGGCCCACAGGGCTCGAGCAGTACTTC. This sequence encodes CASSRWPTGLEQYF.

The chain has TRBV15 and TRBJ2-3, with 10 bases lining up with TRBD2. From germline, CDR1 is LNHNV and CDR2 YYDKDF (reference sequence). V dropped 0 bases and J dropped 6; count of bases not matched to a gene: 12. The CDR3 consists of 18 residues. The CDR3 coding sequence is TGTGCCACCAGCAGAGATGGGCCTAGCGGGAGTGGGCGGGATACGCAGTATTTT. Protein sequence: CATSRDGPSGSGRDTQYF. The whole variable domain, remainder taken from reference TRBV15 and TRBJ2-3, is DAMVIQNPRYQVTQFGKPVTLSCSQTLNHNVMYWYQQKSSQAPKLLFHYYDKDFNNEADTPDNFQSRRPNTSFCFLDIRSPGLGDTAMYLCATSRDGPSGSGRDTQYFGPGTRLTVL.

The gene calls are TRBV28 and TRBJ1-4; weak D call: TRBD1 (5 bases). Germline V gene sequence: CDR1 MDHEN, CDR2 SYDVKM. The length of the CDR3 is 14 residues. V lost 8 bases and J 7 bases, leaving 17 bases between the germline ends. The CDR3 loop is CASRRTNLSEKLFF. CDR3 DNA: TGTGCCAGCCGTCGGACAAATCTGAGTGAAAAACTGTTTTTT.

The rearrangement joins TRBV10-1 to TRBJ2-1, with 7 bases identical to TRBD2. The CDR3 spans 13 residues. Unmatched junction bases numbered 9, after V lost 8 bases and J lost 8 bases. Germline lookup yields CDR1 WNHNN and CDR2 SYGVQD (reference sequence). CDR3 bases: TGCGCCAGCCGATTGACTAGCACGCATGAGCAGTTCTTC. Protein: CASRLTSTHEQFF.

This clone was detected only a few times. Germline and junction disagree at one end, which may indicate a read error. V and J are TRBV5-8 and TRBJ1-2; TRBD1 aligns across 10 bases. The CDR3 is 13 residues long. Germline assignment: CDR1 SGHTS and CDR2 YDEGEE. The DNA for the CDR3 is TGTGCCAGCAGCTTAGTGGGACAGGGGCGGCTCGCCTTC. This encodes CASSLVGQGRLAF.

The chain employs TRBV5-5 and TRBJ2-3; tentative D call: TRBD2 (6 bases). This CDR3 is built from 17 residues. Germline-derived CDR1 and CDR2 are SGHKS and YYEKEE (reference sequence). Trimming took off 0 bases at V and 3 bases at J, with 17 bases between the two ends. CDR3 protein: CASSLDYLAAPTDTQYF. In nucleotides, the CDR3 is TGTGCCAGCAGCTTGGATTATTTAGCGGCCCCTACAGATACGCAGTATTTT.

The chain links TRBV7-9 to TRBJ1-5; D is possibly TRBD1 (6 bases). Trimming pared 10 bases from V and 4 bases from J, leaving 26 bases between. Germline CDR1 reads SEHNR; CDR2 reads FQNEAQ (reference sequence). The CDR3 extends over 17 amino acids. Written as DNA, the CDR3 is TGTGCCACCCCAGTGCTGCGACAGGACAGCCCAAATCAGCCCCAGCATTTT. Amino acid sequence: CATPVLRQDSPNQPQHF.

This clone is a singleton in its sample. This chain connects TRBV19 to TRBJ2-2, with a possible D match to TRBD1 (6 bases). From germline, CDR1 is LNHDA and CDR2 SQIVND (reference sequence). The CDR3 covers 14 residues. V was pared by 0 bases and J by 6 bases, with 8 bases between. This CDR3 is CASSIEEGAGELFF. Written as DNA, the CDR3 is TGTGCCAGTAGTATAGAAGAGGGGGCCGGGGAGCTGTTTTTT.

DNA for the CDR3: TGTGCCAGCAGCGATACTTTGGAGCCCCAGTACTTC. Residues: CASSDTLEPQYF. This chain connects TRBV5-6 to TRBJ2-5; D remains ambiguous. Germline lookup yields CDR1 SGHDT and CDR2 YYEEEE. The CDR3 extends over 12 amino acids. V lost 4 bases to trimming and J lost 9 bases, with 13 bases between them.

This rearrangement joins TRBV29-1 to TRBJ1-2; 10 bases line up with TRBD1. This CDR3 spans 12 amino acids. The V and J ends lost 6 bases and 8 bases, in that order; junction bases with no gene match: 6. Looked up from germline, CDR1 is SQVTM and CDR2 is ANQGSEA. DNA for the CDR3: TGCAGCGTGGGGGACAGGGGCCGGGGCTACACCTTC. Protein: CSVGDRGRGYTF. The whole variable domain, filled in from reference TRBV29-1 and TRBJ1-2, reads SAVISQKPSRDICQRGTSLTIQCQVDSQVTMMFWYRQQPGQSLTLIATANQGSEATYESGFVIDKFPISRPNLTFSTLTVSNMSPEDSSIYLCSVGDRGRGYTFGSGTRLTVV.